The 8 T cell receptor beta chains reported below all come from one sample, sequenced in a study of T-cell reconstitution after alpha-beta-depleted transplantation in children listed by TCRdb under 2016. Sample treatment or condition, as interpreted from the label and publication: allogeneic hematopoietic cell transplantation with graft depleted of TCRalphabeta T cells and CD19 B cells. The library was prepared using PCR. TCRdb lists the instrument as Illumina HiSeq 2500. TCR libraries were prepared with molecular barcoding, using unique molecular identifiers to normalize TCRbeta repertoire quantification. The public reads were reprocessed in TCRdb via fastp at Q25 and MiXCR, keeping in-frame beta chains. CDR3 protein duplicates are merged, each entry listing the most common genes and DNA. The sample contains about 460,000 distinct CDR3 sequences, about 10% of them found a single time. 2% of the sample comes from the top ten.

The sample consisted of PBMCs, taken before TCRalphabeta/CD19-depleted stem cell transplant. The receptors originated from a child aged 2 to 15 with inherited bone marrow failure, due to receive a stem cell transplant.

This clonotype was seen at least ten times. The rearrangement uses TRBV29-1 and TRBJ2-3; TRBD1 aligns across 7 bases. CDR1 is SQVTM and CDR2 is ANQGSEA in the germline V gene. J was trimmed by 0 bases and V by 6 bases; bases with no gene match: 6. The CDR3 sequence is 14 residues long. CDR3 in amino acids: CSVRQGSSTDTQYF. The CDR3 DNA sequence: TGCAGCGTGCGACAGGGTTCTAGCACAGATACGCAGTATTTT.

In this sample, this clonotype turned up many times. This chain connects TRBV9 to TRBJ1-5; TRBD1 might be the D (5 bases). This CDR3 region has 14 residues. V lost 6 bases and J lost 2, with 12 bases in between. Germline V gives CDR1 SGDLS, CDR2 YYNGEE. CDR3 coding DNA: TGTGCCAGCAATGGGGGTTCCCGCAATCAGCCCCAGCATTTT. Translating gives CASNGGSRNQPQHF.

This clonotype showed up many times. The V gene is TRBV5-1, the J gene TRBJ1-1; 8 nucleotides agree with TRBD1. The CDR3 extends over 13 amino acids. V shed 7 bases and J 4 bases; nucleotides not matched to a gene: 6. Germline lookup yields CDR1 SGHRS and CDR2 YFSETQ. Here the CDR3 DNA reads TGCGCCAGCGACAGGGGCGGGGGCACTGAAGCTTTCTTT. This encodes CASDRGGGTEAFF.

This clonotype was detected ten times or more. The rearrangement joins TRBV5-8 to TRBJ1-1; D uncertain. This CDR3 is built from 13 residues. Germline values: CDR1 SGHTS, CDR2 YDEGEE. The V and J ends lost 2 bases and 3 bases respectively, with 8 bases between them. The CDR3 bases are TGTGCCAGCAGCTTTTCTGAGTACACTGAAGCTTTCTTT. Protein product: CASSFSEYTEAFF.

This clonotype showed up just a few times. The chain couples TRBV27 to TRBJ2-1; maybe TRBD1 (6 bases). CDR1 is MNHEY and CDR2 is SMNVEV in the germline V gene (reference sequence). V was pared by 7 bases and J by 1 base, with 14 bases between. This CDR3 is 15 amino acids long. CDR3 protein: CASTHRVLSYNEQFF. CDR3 in DNA: TGTGCCAGCACCCACAGGGTTCTGTCCTACAATGAGCAGTTCTTC.

V gene TRBV4-3 combines with J gene TRBJ2-1; 9 bases match TRBD2. Losses at the gene ends were 4 bases for V and 3 bases for J; bases not matched to a gene: 7. This CDR3 is built from 16 residues. From germline, CDR1 is LGHNA and CDR2 YSLEER. The CDR3 is CASSRDRLADYNEQFF. The DNA for the CDR3 is TGCGCCAGCAGCCGAGATAGACTAGCGGACTACAATGAGCAGTTCTTC.

This clonotype has at least ten counts. The chain is built from TRBV3-1 and TRBJ2-7, with 9 positions matching TRBD1. Germline values: CDR1 LGHDT, CDR2 YNNKEL (reference sequence). The CDR3 is 16 amino acids. V lost 1 base and J lost 3; bases outside the gene matches: 7. CDR3 region: CASSQVTGTGFYEQYF. The CDR3 DNA sequence: TGTGCCAGCAGCCAAGTCACCGGGACAGGGTTCTACGAGCAGTACTTC.

This clonotype showed up many times. This chain links TRBV3-1 with TRBJ2-1; D is perhaps TRBD1 (6 bases). Trimming took 0 bases from V and 4 from J, leaving 16 bases between them. Germline V lookup: CDR1 LGHDT, CDR2 YNNKEL (reference sequence). The CDR3 has 17 residues. The CDR3 protein is CASSQDWGQGWYNEQFF. The CDR3 DNA sequence: TGTGCCAGCAGCCAAGATTGGGGCCAGGGGTGGTACAATGAGCAGTTCTTC.